This entry lists 3 T cell receptor beta chains sequenced from one sample in a study of beta chain features in type 1 diabetes. Findings and limits, study-wide: Moderate yet significant TCRB CDR3 shortening was seen in Type 1 diabetes patients in all four CD4+ subsets.

The investigators reverse transcribed all of the isolated RNA, so they sequenced expressed TCRB transcripts. Data came from immunoSEQ multiplex PCR; TCRdb stores just in-frame clones and leaves some out. Of 200,000 to 250,000 clones listed, approximately 16% are singletons. No cognate antigen is known for these TCRs. The sequenced material came from naive CD4+ T cells from blood. The receptors shown here come from a young man with type 1 diabetes.

This clone occurred a few times. DNA of the CDR3: TGTGCCTGGACTAGCGGGAGAACAGATACGCAGTATTTT. As protein: CAWTSGRTDTQYF. The rearrangement joins TRBV30 to TRBJ2-3, with TRBD2 identical over 10 bases. Germline CDR1 reads GTSNPN; CDR2 reads SVGIG (reference sequence). This CDR3 has 13 residues. V trimming: 4 bases; J trimming: 3 bases; junction bases outside the gene matches: 1.

This clone was observed a few times. The chain couples TRBV5-1 to TRBJ2-1; 13 bases fit TRBD2. Germline V gene sequence: CDR1 SGHRS, CDR2 YFSETQ. Trimming removed 4 bases from V and 6 bases from J; junction bases left unmatched: 4. This CDR3 has 15 residues. CDR3: CASSRTSGSVNEQFF. The CDR3 DNA follows: TGCGCCAGCAGCCGGACTAGCGGGAGCGTCAATGAGCAGTTCTTC.

The chain links TRBV7-9 to TRBJ2-1; a possible D gene is TRBD2 (5 bases). Germline values: CDR1 SEHNR, CDR2 FQNEAQ (reference sequence). The CDR3 is made up of 16 amino acids. The V end lost 4 bases, the J end lost 8 bases, and 21 bases lay between the germline ends. In nucleotides, the CDR3 is TGTGCCAGCAGCTCTCGATCGGACTCTAGGATGGATGAGCAGTTCTTC. As protein: CASSSRSDSRMDEQFF.